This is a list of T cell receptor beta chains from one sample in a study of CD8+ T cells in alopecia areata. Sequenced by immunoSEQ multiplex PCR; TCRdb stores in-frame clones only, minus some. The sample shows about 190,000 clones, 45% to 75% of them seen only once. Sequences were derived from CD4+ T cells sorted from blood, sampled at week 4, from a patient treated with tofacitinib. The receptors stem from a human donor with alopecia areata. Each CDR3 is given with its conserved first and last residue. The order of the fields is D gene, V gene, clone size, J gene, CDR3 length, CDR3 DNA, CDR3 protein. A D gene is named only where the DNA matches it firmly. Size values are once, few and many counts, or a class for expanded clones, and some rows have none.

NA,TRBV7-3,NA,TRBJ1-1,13,TGTGCCAGCAGCACGTCCCTGAACACTGAAGCTTTCTTT,CASSTSLNTEAFF
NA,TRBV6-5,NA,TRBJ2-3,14,TGTGCCAGCATTAAAGGGAGGATCACAGATACGCAGTATTTT,CASIKGRITDTQYF
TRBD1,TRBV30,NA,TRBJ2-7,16,TGTGCCTGGAGTATTCCCGGGACAGGGATCGTTCACGAGCAGTACTTC,CAWSIPGTGIVHEQYF
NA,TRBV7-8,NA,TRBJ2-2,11,TGTGCCAGCAGCCCCAGCAGGGAGCTGTTTTTT,CASSPSRELFF
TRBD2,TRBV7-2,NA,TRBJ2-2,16,TGTGCCAGCAGCCCGATAGCGGGCGTAAACACCGGGGAGCTGTTTTTT,CASSPIAGVNTGELFF
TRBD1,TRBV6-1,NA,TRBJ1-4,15,TGTGCCAGCAGTGATACAGGGGGGGCTAATGAAAAACTGTTTTTT,CASSDTGGANEKLFF
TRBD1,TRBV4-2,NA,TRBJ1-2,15,TGTGCCAGCAGCCAAATGACAGGGGGAGGCTATGGCTACACCTTC,CASSQMTGGGYGYTF
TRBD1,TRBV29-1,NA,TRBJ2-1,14,TGCAGCTGCCACCCGGGACAGGGATTTGGTGAGCAGTTCTTC,CSCHPGQGFGEQFF
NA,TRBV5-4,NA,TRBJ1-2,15,TGTGCCAGCAGCTTTACGTCCTCCTCCCACTATGGCTACACCTTC,CASSFTSSSHYGYTF
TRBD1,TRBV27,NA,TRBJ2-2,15,TGTGCCAGCAGTATGACAGGGGGAGAGACCGGGGAGCTGTTTTTT,CASSMTGGETGELFF
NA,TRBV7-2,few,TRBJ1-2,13,TGTGCCAGCAGCTTAAACGGGATCTATGGCTACACCTTC,CASSLNGIYGYTF
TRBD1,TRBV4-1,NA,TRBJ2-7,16,TGCGCCAGCAGCCAAGATAACCCGGACAGGGGAGGTGCACAGTACTTC,CASSQDNPDRGGAQYF
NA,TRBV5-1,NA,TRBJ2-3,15,TGCGCCAGCAGCCCCAACAGGTTTGGCACAGATACGCAGTATTTT,CASSPNRFGTDTQYF
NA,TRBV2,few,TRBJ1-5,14,TGTGCCAGCAGTGTTACCGGACTGGGGATGCCCCAGCATTTT,CASSVTGLGMPQHF
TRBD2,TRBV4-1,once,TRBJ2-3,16,TGCGCCAGCAGCCAAGGGGGCGGGAGCGGGGCAGATACGCAGTATTTT,CASSQGGGSGADTQYF
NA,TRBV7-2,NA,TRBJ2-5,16,TGTGCCAGCAGCTTAGGGCAGTCTGGGGGCCAAGAGACCCAGTACTTC,CASSLGQSGGQETQYF
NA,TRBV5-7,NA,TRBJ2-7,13,TGTGCCAGCAGCTTGGCGACAGCGGACGAGCAGTACTTC,CASSLATADEQYF
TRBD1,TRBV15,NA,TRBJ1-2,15,TGTGCCACCAGCAGAGAACCCCAGGGGGACTATGGCTACACCTTC,CATSREPQGDYGYTF
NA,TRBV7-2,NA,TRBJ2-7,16,TGTGCCAGCAGCTTAGCGTTGGGCGGTAGTTCCTACGAGCAGTACTTC,CASSLALGGSSYEQYF
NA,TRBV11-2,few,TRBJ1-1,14,TGTGCCAGCAGCTTAGGTAATGGGGGCACTGAAGCTTTCTTT,CASSLGNGGTEAFF
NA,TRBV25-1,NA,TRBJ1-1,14,TGTGCCAGCAGAGCAAGGGGAGAGGGCACTGAAGCTTTCTTT,CASRARGEGTEAFF
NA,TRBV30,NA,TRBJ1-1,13,TGTGCCTGGAGTGAACAGGGGAACACTGAAGCTTTCTTT,CAWSEQGNTEAFF